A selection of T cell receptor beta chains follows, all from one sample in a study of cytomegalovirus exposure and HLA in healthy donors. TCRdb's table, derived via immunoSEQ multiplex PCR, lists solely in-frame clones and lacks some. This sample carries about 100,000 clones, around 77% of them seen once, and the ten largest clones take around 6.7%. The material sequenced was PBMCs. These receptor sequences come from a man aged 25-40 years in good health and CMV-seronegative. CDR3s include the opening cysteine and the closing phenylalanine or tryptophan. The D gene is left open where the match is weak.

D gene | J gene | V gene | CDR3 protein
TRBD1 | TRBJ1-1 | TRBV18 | CASSGQLNTEAFF
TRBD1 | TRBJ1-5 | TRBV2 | CASEGQDNQPQHF
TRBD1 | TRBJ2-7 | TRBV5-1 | CASSLARRQGDYEQYF
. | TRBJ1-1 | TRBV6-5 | CASSPGLSNTEAFF
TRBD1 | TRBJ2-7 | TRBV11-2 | CASSLAPTGTYEQYF
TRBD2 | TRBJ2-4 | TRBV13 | CASSLWGGALNIQYF
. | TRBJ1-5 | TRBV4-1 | CASSVRPRGQPQHF
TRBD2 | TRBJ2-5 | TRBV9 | CASSTSGGIQETQYF
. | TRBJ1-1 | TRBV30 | CAWSVTRGNTEAFF
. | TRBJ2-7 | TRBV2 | CASIFGSSYEQYF
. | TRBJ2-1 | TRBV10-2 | CASSGVVRDEQFF
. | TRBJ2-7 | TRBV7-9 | CASSSTTDGGEQYF
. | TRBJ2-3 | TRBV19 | CASSMGQGQLSTDTQYF
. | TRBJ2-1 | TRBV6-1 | CASTQSSYNEQFF
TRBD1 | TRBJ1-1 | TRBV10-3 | CAISLQGAGNTEAFF
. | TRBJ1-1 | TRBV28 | CASSLAGSTEAFF
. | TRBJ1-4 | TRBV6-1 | CASSWDINEKLFF
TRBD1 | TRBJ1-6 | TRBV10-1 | CASSGGGVNSPLHF
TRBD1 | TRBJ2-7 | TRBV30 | CAWSPRGTGAYEQYF